The next 10 T cell receptor beta chains were all read from a single sample in a study of cytotoxic CD8 clonotypes in ibrutinib-treated CLL. Method: immunoSEQ multiplex PCR; TCRdb's copy keeps in-frame clones and lacks some. This table holds about 28,000 clones, approximately 60% found once. The material sequenced was PBMCs, taken before ibrutinib treatment. The source is a human donor with chronic lymphocytic leukemia.

This clone showed up just a few times. The chain is built from TRBV2 and TRBJ2-7; D not resolved. The CDR3 length is 13 residues. Germline lookup yields CDR1 SNHLY and CDR2 FYNNEI. The V gene lost 6 bases and the J gene lost 6 bases, with 15 bases spanning the gap. CDR3: CASRADGRREQYF. The CDR3 nucleotides read TGTGCCAGCAGGGCCGATGGACGGCGCGAGCAGTACTTC.

CDR3 loop: CASRGSGDYGYTF. As DNA, the CDR3 is TGTGCCAGCAGGGGATCGGGGGACTATGGCTACACCTTC. The chain uses TRBV2 and TRBJ1-2; D possibly corresponds to TRBD1 (5 bases). This CDR3 has 13 residues. Germline CDR1 is SNHLY and CDR2 is FYNNEI. Trimming removed 6 bases from V and 3 bases from J, with 11 bases in between.

V and J are TRBV9 and TRBJ2-5, with 10 bases fitting TRBD2. Trimming took 6 bases from V and 7 from J; bases not matched to a gene: 6. Germline V gene sequence: CDR1 SGDLS, CDR2 YYNGEE. The CDR3 length is 13 residues. Here the CDR3 reads CASNRLAGGTQYF. The CDR3 nucleotides are TGTGCCAGCAACCGACTAGCGGGTGGGACCCAGTACTTC.

The chain is built from TRBV6-1 and TRBJ2-7; 8 bases agree with TRBD1. Trimming took 6 bases from V and 3 from J; bases not matched to a gene: 7. CDR1 MNHNS and CDR2 SASEGT come from the germline V gene. The CDR3 sequence is 14 residues long. The CDR3 bases are TGTGCCAGCAGCGGGCGGACAGGGAACTACGAGCAGTACTTC. Translating gives CASSGRTGNYEQYF.

The chain has TRBV5-4 and TRBJ2-3, with D perhaps given as TRBD1 or TRBD2 (6 bases each). Germline V gives CDR1 SGHNT, CDR2 YYREEE (reference sequence). The V gene lost 2 bases and the J gene lost 6 bases, with 19 bases spanning the gap. This CDR3 is 16 amino acids long. The CDR3 nucleotides are TGTGCCAGCAGCTTCAGGGGAGGCGGGGAAGTGGATACGCAGTATTTT. Translation: CASSFRGGGEVDTQYF.

The chain employs TRBV4-1 and TRBJ2-7; D call uncertain. Germline loops: CDR1 MGHRA, CDR2 YSYEKL. CDR3 length equals 13 residues. The V gene lost 0 bases and the J gene lost 9 bases, with 12 bases spanning the gap. The CDR3 nucleotides are TGCGCCAGCAGCCAAGATCTCTCTGGTTGGCAGTACTTC. Translating it yields CASSQDLSGWQYF.

This clone has more than one count but fewer than ten. The chain combines TRBV10-1 with TRBJ2-3; D possibly corresponds to TRBD1 (5 bases). Trimming took 0 bases from V and 0 from J, leaving 16 bases between them. Germline V gene sequence: CDR1 WNHNN, CDR2 SYGVQD (reference sequence). This CDR3 is 18 amino acids long. In DNA form, the CDR3 reads TGCGCCAGCAGTGAGTCGGGGCCGAACCCCTCTAGCACAGATACGCAGTATTTT. Translated: CASSESGPNPSSTDTQYF.

The gene calls are TRBV5-4 and TRBJ2-2; 9 bases agree with TRBD1. Trimming removed 2 bases from V and 4 bases from J; junction bases left unmatched: 6. CDR1 SGHNT and CDR2 YYREEE come from the germline V gene (reference sequence). This CDR3 has 16 residues. CDR3 DNA sequence: TGTGCCAGCAGCTTCACCGGGACAGGGCTCACCGGGGAGCTGTTTTTT. It yields the protein CASSFTGTGLTGELFF.

The genes are TRBV7-2 and TRBJ1-3; no firm D call. Germline V gene sequence: CDR1 SGHTA, CDR2 FQGNSA. V lost 1 base to trimming and J lost 3 bases, with 10 bases between them. CDR3 length equals 15 residues. CDR3 protein: CASSLEFSSGNTIYF. The CDR3 bases are TGTGCCAGCAGCTTAGAATTTTCGAGTGGAAACACCATATATTTT.

This clone was seen only once. The chain has TRBV7-9 and TRBJ2-7; 14 nucleotides line up with TRBD2. J lost 7 bases, V lost 2 bases, and 10 bases had no gene match. The CDR3 length is 17 residues. CDR1 and CDR2 from the germline V gene are SEHNR and FQNEAQ (reference sequence). CDR3 in amino acids: CASSLSKGTSGSREQYF. The DNA for the CDR3 is TGTGCCAGCAGCTTAAGTAAGGGGACTAGCGGGAGTCGTGAGCAGTACTTC.